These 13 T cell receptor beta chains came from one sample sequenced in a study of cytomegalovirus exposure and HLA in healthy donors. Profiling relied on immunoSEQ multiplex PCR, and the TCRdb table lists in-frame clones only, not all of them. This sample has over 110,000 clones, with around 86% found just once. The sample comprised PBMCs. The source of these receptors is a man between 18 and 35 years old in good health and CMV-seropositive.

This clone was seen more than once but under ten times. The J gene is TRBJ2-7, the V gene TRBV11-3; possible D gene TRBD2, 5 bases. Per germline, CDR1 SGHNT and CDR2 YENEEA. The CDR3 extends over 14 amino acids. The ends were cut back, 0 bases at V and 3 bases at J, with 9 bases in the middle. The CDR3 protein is CASSLEGALYEQYF. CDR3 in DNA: TGTGCCAGCAGCTTAGAGGGAGCCCTCTACGAGCAGTACTTC.

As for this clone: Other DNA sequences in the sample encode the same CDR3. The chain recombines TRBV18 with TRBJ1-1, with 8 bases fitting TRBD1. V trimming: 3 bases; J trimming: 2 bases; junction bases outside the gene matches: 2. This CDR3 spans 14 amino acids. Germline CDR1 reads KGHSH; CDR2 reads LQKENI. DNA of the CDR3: TGTGCCAGCTCACCTGGACAGGGTAACACTGAAGCTTTCTTT. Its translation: CASSPGQGNTEAFF.

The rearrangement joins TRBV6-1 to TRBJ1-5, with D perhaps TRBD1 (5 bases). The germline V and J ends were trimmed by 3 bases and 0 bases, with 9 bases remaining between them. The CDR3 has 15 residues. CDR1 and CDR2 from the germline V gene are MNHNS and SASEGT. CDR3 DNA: TGTGCCAGCAGTGAGATCGACAGTAGCAATCAGCCCCAGCATTTT. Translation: CASSEIDSSNQPQHF.

The CDR3 protein is CASSSADRNEQFF. The CDR3 DNA reads as TGTGCCAGCAGCTCGGCGGACAGGAATGAGCAGTTCTTC. The chain links TRBV13 to TRBJ2-1; TRBD1 aligns across 7 bases. CDR1 is PRHDT, CDR2 FYEKMQ, per germline (reference sequence). V dropped 4 bases and J dropped 7; count of bases not matched to a gene: 4. This CDR3 has 13 residues.

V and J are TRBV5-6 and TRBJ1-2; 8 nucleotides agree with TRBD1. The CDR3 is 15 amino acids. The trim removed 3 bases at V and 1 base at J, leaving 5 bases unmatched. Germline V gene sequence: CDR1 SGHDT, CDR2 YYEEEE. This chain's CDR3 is CASSWDRLNNYGYTF. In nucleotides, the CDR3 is TGTGCCAGCAGCTGGGACAGGCTCAATAACTATGGCTACACCTTC.

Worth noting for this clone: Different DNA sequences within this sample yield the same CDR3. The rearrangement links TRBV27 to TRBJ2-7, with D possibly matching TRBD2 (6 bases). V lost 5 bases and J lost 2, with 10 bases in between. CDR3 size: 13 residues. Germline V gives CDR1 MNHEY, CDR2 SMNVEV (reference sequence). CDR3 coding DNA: TGTGCCAGCAGTCTAGCGCCGACCTACGAGCAGTACTTC. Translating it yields CASSLAPTYEQYF.

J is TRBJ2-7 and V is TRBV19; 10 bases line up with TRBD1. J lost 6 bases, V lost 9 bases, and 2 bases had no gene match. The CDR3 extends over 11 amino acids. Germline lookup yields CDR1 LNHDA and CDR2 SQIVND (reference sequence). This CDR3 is CASGQGVEQYF. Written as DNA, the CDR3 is TGTGCCAGCGGACAGGGGGTCGAGCAGTACTTC. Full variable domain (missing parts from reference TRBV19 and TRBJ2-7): DGGITQSPKYLFRKEGQNVTLSCEQNLNHDAMYWYRQDPGQGLRLIYYSQIVNDFQKGDIAEGYSVSREKKESFPLTVTSAQKNPTAFYLCASGQGVEQYFGPGTRLTVT.

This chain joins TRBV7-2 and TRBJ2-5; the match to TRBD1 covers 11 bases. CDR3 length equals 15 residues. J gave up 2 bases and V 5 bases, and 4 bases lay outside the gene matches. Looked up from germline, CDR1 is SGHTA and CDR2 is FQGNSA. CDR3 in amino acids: CASSKDRGRQETQYF. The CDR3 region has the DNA TGTGCCAGCAGCAAGGACAGGGGGCGACAAGAGACCCAGTACTTC.

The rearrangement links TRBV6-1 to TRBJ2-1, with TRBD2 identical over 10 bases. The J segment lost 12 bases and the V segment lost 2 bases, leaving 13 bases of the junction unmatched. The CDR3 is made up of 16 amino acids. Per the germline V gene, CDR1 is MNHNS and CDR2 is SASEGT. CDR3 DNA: TGTGCCAGCAGTGAATGGGAGCGGGAGGGGGAGTTTGTGCAGTTCTTC. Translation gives CASSEWEREGEFVQFF.

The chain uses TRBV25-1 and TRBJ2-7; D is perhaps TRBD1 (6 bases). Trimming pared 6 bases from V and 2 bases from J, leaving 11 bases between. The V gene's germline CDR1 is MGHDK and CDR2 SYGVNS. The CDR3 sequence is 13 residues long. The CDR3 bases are TGTGCCAGCAGGGATGGACAGACCTACGAGCAGTACTTC. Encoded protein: CASRDGQTYEQYF.

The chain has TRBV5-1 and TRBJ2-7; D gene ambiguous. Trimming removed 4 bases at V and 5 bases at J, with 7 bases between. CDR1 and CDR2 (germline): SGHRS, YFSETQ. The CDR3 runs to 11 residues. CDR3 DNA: TGCGCCAGCAGCCTCGACAACGAGCAGTACTTC. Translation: CASSLDNEQYF.

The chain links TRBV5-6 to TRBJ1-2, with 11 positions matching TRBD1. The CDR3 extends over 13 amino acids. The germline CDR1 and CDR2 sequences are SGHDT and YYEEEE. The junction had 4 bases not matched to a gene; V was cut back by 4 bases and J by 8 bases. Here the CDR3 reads CASSQGTGGGYTF. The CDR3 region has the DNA TGTGCCAGCAGCCAAGGGACAGGGGGAGGCTACACCTTC.

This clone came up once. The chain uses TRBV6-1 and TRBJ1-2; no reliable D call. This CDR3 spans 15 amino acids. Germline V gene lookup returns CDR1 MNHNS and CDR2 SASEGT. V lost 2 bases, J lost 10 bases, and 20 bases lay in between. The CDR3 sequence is CASSEPFGSRVVYTF. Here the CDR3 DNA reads TGTGCCAGCAGTGAACCCTTCGGGAGCCGCGTTGTCTACACCTTC.